One sample yielded the 5 T cell receptor beta chains listed below, sequenced in a study of T cell responses to AZD1222 COVID-19 vaccine. Sequencing was performed with immunoSEQ multiplex PCR; in TCRdb, only in-frame clones are kept and a portion is missing. The data contain fewer than 120,000 clones, 87% of them singletons. The sequences come from peripheral blood, collected on day 0 of AZD1222 vaccination. The receptors originated from an adult in good health.

This clone was counted a single time. This chain joins TRBV28 and TRBJ1-2, with D possibly TRBD1 on 5 matching bases. CDR3 length: 15 residues. CDR1 and CDR2 (germline): MDHEN, SYDVKM. The V end lost 1 base, the J end lost 5 bases, and 14 bases lay between the germline ends. The CDR3 coding sequence is TGTGCCAGCAGTTTATCCCCGTCGGGGGGGTATGGCTACACCTTC. It translates to CASSLSPSGGYGYTF.

The chain couples TRBV2 to TRBJ1-5; D unclear. The germline V gene has CDR1 SNHLY and CDR2 FYNNEI. This CDR3 is 14 amino acids long. V lost 1 base and J 0 bases, leaving 4 bases between the germline ends. CDR3 in amino acids: CASSEEDSNQPQHF. The CDR3 DNA reads as TGTGCCAGCAGTGAAGAAGATAGCAATCAGCCCCAGCATTTT. Variable domain in full (rest from reference TRBV2 and TRBJ1-5): EPEVTQTPSHQVTQMGQEVILRCVPISNHLYFYWYRQILGQKVEFLVSFYNNEISEKSEIFDDQFSVERPDGSNFTLKIRSTKLEDSAMYFCASSEEDSNQPQHFGDGTRLSIL.

The J gene is TRBJ1-1, the V gene TRBV28; D call uncertain. The CDR3 is 13 residues long. The germline V and J ends were trimmed by 3 bases and 8 bases, with 13 bases remaining between them. The V gene's germline CDR1 is MDHEN and CDR2 SYDVKM. The CDR3 DNA reads TGTGCCAGCAGTTTCGAAGCGCCCCTCGAAGCTTTCTTT. Translation: CASSFEAPLEAFF.

The V call is TRBV3-1 (or the pseudogene TRBV3-2), the J call TRBJ2-3; 8 bases align to TRBD1. The germline V gene has CDR1 LGHDT and CDR2 YNNKEL (reference sequence). CDR3 length: 15 amino acids. V dropped 6 bases and J dropped 1; count of bases not matched to a gene: 6. The CDR3 is CASSPPGQGTDTQYF. The CDR3, as DNA: TGTGCCAGCAGTCCGCCGGGACAGGGCACAGATACGCAGTATTTT.

The rearrangement links TRBV3-1 (or the pseudogene TRBV3-2) to TRBJ2-7, with D perhaps TRBD1 (5 bases). Germline values: CDR1 LGHDT, CDR2 YNNKEL (reference sequence). There are 16 residues in the CDR3. Trimming shortened V by 0 bases and J by 2 bases, and 14 bases separated the two germline ends. DNA for the CDR3: TGTGCCAGCAGCCAAGATTGGGGCGAAAGGGCCTACGAGCAGTACTTC. Amino acids: CASSQDWGERAYEQYF.